Listed here are 10 T cell receptor beta chains from one sample, sequenced in a study of Ad26.COV2.S vaccination and SARS-CoV-2 variants. Repertoires were generated with immunoSEQ multiplex PCR, while TCRdb's copy carries only in-frame clones and drops some. Here the sample spans 440,000 or so clones, 90% being singletons. The treatment: around 19 received Ad26.COV2.S at low or high dose, single or two shots; about 5 received placebo; per-sample allocation not given. The samples were gathered on day 63 after the first injection of vaccine or placebo. This material consisted of peripheral blood, taken in a trial of Ad26.COV2.S vaccine versus placebo. These receptors were collected from a person aged 18-65 years who received the Ad26.COV2.S COVID-19 vaccine or a placebo.

This clone was picked up many times. V usage is TRBV5-1 and J usage is TRBJ2-7; TRBD1 might be the D (6 bases). The CDR3 runs to 15 residues. CDR1 and CDR2 from the germline V gene are SGHRS and YFSETQ. The V end lost 3 bases, the J end lost 0 bases, and 13 bases lay between the germline ends. DNA of the CDR3: TGCGCCAGCAGCTCAGCAGGGGCCGCCTCCTACGAGCAGTACTTC. Its translation: CASSSAGAASYEQYF.

The sample holds one count of this clone. The chain has TRBV5-1 and TRBJ1-4; D is undetermined. Looked up from germline, CDR1 is SGHRS and CDR2 is YFSETQ. The germline V and J ends were trimmed by 0 bases and 3 bases, with 15 bases remaining between them. The CDR3 spans 17 residues. The CDR3 loop is CASSLGPTRAANEKLFF. The DNA of the CDR3 is TGCGCCAGCAGCTTGGGGCCAACTCGGGCAGCTAATGAAAAACTGTTTTTT. The entire variable domain, with the rest obtained from reference TRBV5-1 and TRBJ1-4, is as follows: KAGVTQTPRYLIKTRGQQVTLSCSPISGHRSVSWYQQTPGQGLQFLFEYFSETQRNKGNFPGRFSGRQFSNSRSEMNVSTLELGDSALYLCASSLGPTRAANEKLFFGSGTQLSVL.

The chain is built from TRBV3-1 (or the pseudogene TRBV3-2) and TRBJ2-3, with D unresolved. Trimming pared 6 bases from V and 2 bases from J, leaving 12 bases between. Per germline, CDR1 LGHDT and CDR2 YNNKEL (reference sequence). The CDR3 runs 14 residues. The CDR3 region is CASRSFGPTDTQYF. In DNA form, the CDR3 reads TGTGCCAGCAGGAGCTTCGGCCCCACAGATACGCAGTATTTT.

This clone appeared a few times. The V and J genes are TRBV7-2 and TRBJ2-7, with 12 nucleotides matching TRBD2. The CDR3 has 15 residues. Germline trimming cut 2 bases from V and 4 bases from J; bases unmatched to any gene: 3. CDR1 is SGHTA, CDR2 FQGNSA, per germline. The DNA of the CDR3 is TGTGCCAGCAGCTTAACCGGGACTAGCGGGTACGAGCAGTACTTC. This sequence encodes CASSLTGTSGYEQYF.

The chain combines TRBV4-3 with TRBJ2-1, with 11 bases that match TRBD2. CDR1 and CDR2 (germline): LGHNA, YSLEER. Trimming cost V 3 bases and J 5 bases; bases outside gene matches: 9. This CDR3 has 17 residues. Here the CDR3 reads CASSHPKGTSGDNEQFF. The CDR3 nucleotides are TGCGCCAGCAGCCACCCAAAGGGGACTAGCGGAGACAATGAGCAGTTCTTC.

This clone was found once. The chain combines TRBV28 with TRBJ1-2, with a weak D call TRBD1 (5 bases). This CDR3 is 15 amino acids long. From germline, CDR1 is MDHEN and CDR2 SYDVKM. The V end was cut by 1 base, the J end by 0 bases, with 9 bases between. CDR3 DNA: TGTGCCAGCAGTTTATTTGCAGGGACTAACTATGGCTACACCTTC. As protein: CASSLFAGTNYGYTF.

The chain employs TRBV14 and TRBJ2-1; a weak D match, TRBD2 (7 bases). V was cut by 1 base and J by 0 bases, with 10 bases left in between. The CDR3 totals 16 residues. Germline assignment: CDR1 SGHDN and CDR2 FVKESK. CDR3 in amino acids: CASSQAGGRSYNEQFF. In DNA form, the CDR3 reads TGTGCCAGCAGCCAAGCCGGGGGGCGCTCCTACAATGAGCAGTTCTTC.

The chain uses TRBV11-2 and TRBJ2-2; 8 nucleotides align to TRBD2. The V gene end was trimmed by 4 bases and the J gene end by 2 bases; junction bases not matched to a gene: 3. Germline V gene sequence: CDR1 SGHAT, CDR2 FQNNGV. CDR3 length: 15 residues. The chain's CDR3 is CASSSGTSNTGELFF. In nucleotides, the CDR3 is TGTGCCAGCAGCTCCGGGACTAGTAACACCGGGGAGCTGTTTTTT.

The chain has TRBV14 and TRBJ2-5; the match to TRBD2 covers 14 bases. Germline CDR1 SGHDN, CDR2 FVKESK. The V and J ends lost 1 base and 5 bases, in that order; junction bases with no gene match: 6. The CDR3 has 17 residues. CDR3 DNA: TGTGCCAGCAGCCAAGGACTAGCGGGAGGGCCTGGCGAGACCCAGTACTTC. Its translation: CASSQGLAGGPGETQYF.

The V call is TRBV5-1, the J call TRBJ2-1; D tentatively reads TRBD1 or TRBD2 (5 bases each). Germline values: CDR1 SGHRS, CDR2 YFSETQ. V lost 0 bases and J lost 3, with 13 bases in between. The CDR3 is 16 residues long. CDR3 sequence (DNA): TGCGCCAGCAGCTTGGTGTCGGGAAGGGGCTACAATGAGCAGTTCTTC. Its protein is CASSLVSGRGYNEQFF. The full variable domain, rest sourced from reference TRBV5-1 and TRBJ2-1, is KAGVTQTPRYLIKTRGQQVTLSCSPISGHRSVSWYQQTPGQGLQFLFEYFSETQRNKGNFPGRFSGRQFSNSRSEMNVSTLELGDSALYLCASSLVSGRGYNEQFFGPGTRLTVL.